Listed here are 29 T cell receptor beta chains from one sample, sequenced in a study of blood T cell repertoires in COVID-19. Here immunoSEQ multiplex PCR was the method, and the copy in TCRdb shows in-frame clones only, minus some. The sample lists about 200,000 clones, 82% occurring once. The specimen sequenced was peripheral blood. The source is a human donor with acute or convalescent COVID-19. The donor label of this sample is uncertain.

V gene TRBV9 combines with J gene TRBJ2-7; 7 bases line up with TRBD2. This CDR3 spans 16 amino acids. The V gene end was trimmed by 0 bases and the J gene end by 2 bases; junction bases not matched to a gene: 8. Germline CDR1 reads SGDLS; CDR2 reads YYNGEE. DNA of the CDR3: TGTGCCAGCAGCGTAGAGGCGGGAGCCGTAACCTACGAGCAGTACTTC. Encoded protein: CASSVEAGAVTYEQYF.

The V and J genes are TRBV19 and TRBJ2-1; D possibly corresponds to TRBD1 (6 bases). Trimming cost V 5 bases and J 4 bases, with 21 bases left between them. Germline-derived CDR1 and CDR2 are LNHDA and SQIVND (reference sequence). This CDR3 comprises 17 residues. The CDR3: CASSPSTGTPGYNEQFF. The CDR3, as DNA: TGTGCCAGTAGTCCATCAACCGGGACACCCGGATACAATGAGCAGTTCTTC.

The chain uses TRBV3-1 (or the pseudogene TRBV3-2) and TRBJ2-2, with TRBD1 matching over 7 bases. This CDR3 region has 16 residues. V gave up 1 base and J gave up 6 bases; unmatched junction bases: 8. CDR1 and CDR2 from the germline V gene are LGHDT and YNNKEL (reference sequence). In DNA, the CDR3 is TGTGCCAGCAGCCAAGGACAGGGAAGGAGTGCCGGGGAGCTGTTTTTT. Its protein product is CASSQGQGRSAGELFF.

The chain has TRBV19 and TRBJ1-6, with D possibly matching TRBD1 (6 bases). The germline V gene encodes CDR1 LNHDA and CDR2 SQIVND (reference sequence). V lost 3 bases, J lost 6 bases, and 12 bases lay in between. The CDR3 covers 15 residues. In DNA, the CDR3 is TGTGCCAGTAGTATTGGACAGCCGGGTAATTCACCCCTCCACTTT. This sequence encodes CASSIGQPGNSPLHF.

The genes are TRBV4-3 and TRBJ2-1; a weak D match, TRBD1 (6 bases). Germline-derived CDR1 and CDR2 are LGHNA and YSLEER. CDR3 length: 14 amino acids. With 0 bases removed from V and 7 bases from J, the gap between germline ends came to 10 bases. CDR3 residues: CASSQDLRGNEQFF. CDR3 nucleotide sequence: TGCGCCAGCAGCCAAGATCTGAGGGGGAATGAGCAGTTCTTC.

J is TRBJ2-2 and V is TRBV3-1 (or the pseudogene TRBV3-2), with 7 bases lining up with TRBD1. V trimming: 4 bases; J trimming: 5 bases; junction bases outside the gene matches: 7. Germline V gene lookup returns CDR1 LGHDT and CDR2 YNNKEL (reference sequence). The CDR3 runs 15 residues. The CDR3, as DNA: TGTGCCAGCAGCCTCACTGCAGGGGGAACCGGGGAGCTGTTTTTT. Protein sequence: CASSLTAGGTGELFF.

V and J are TRBV19 and TRBJ1-6; no clear D gene. The ends were cut back, 5 bases at V and 7 bases at J, with 21 bases in the middle. Germline-derived CDR1 and CDR2 are LNHDA and SQIVND (reference sequence). The CDR3 sequence is 17 residues long. The CDR3 region is CASSPLWQVGWNSPLHF. The CDR3 region has the DNA TGTGCCAGTAGTCCACTCTGGCAGGTCGGTTGGAATTCACCCCTCCACTTT.

J is TRBJ1-5 and V is TRBV19; 7 nucleotides line up with TRBD1. The CDR3 totals 17 residues. Germline V gene data show CDR1 as LNHDA and CDR2 as SQIVND (reference sequence). Losses at the gene ends were 3 bases for V and 2 bases for J; bases not matched to a gene: 10. The CDR3 loop is CASSIGQARRRNQPQHF. The CDR3 coding sequence is TGTGCCAGTAGTATCGGACAGGCCCGAAGGCGCAATCAGCCCCAGCATTTT.

The CDR3: CASSSGFTYNEQFF. The CDR3 nucleotides are TGCGCCAGCAGCTCCGGGTTCACTTACAATGAGCAGTTCTTC. The chain combines TRBV5-1 with TRBJ2-1; D is unresolved. The ends were cut back, 3 bases at V and 4 bases at J, with 11 bases in the middle. Looked up from germline, CDR1 is SGHRS and CDR2 is YFSETQ. The length of the CDR3 is 14 residues.

V usage is TRBV29-1 and J usage is TRBJ2-5, with 9 bases fitting TRBD2. The V gene end was trimmed by 6 bases and the J gene end by 7 bases; junction bases not matched to a gene: 12. Germline lookup yields CDR1 SQVTM and CDR2 ANQGSEA. The CDR3 totals 14 residues. The CDR3 spells CSVKTSGVEGTQYF. The CDR3, as DNA: TGCAGCGTGAAGACTAGCGGTGTAGAAGGGACCCAGTACTTC. The whole variable domain, filled in from reference TRBV29-1 and TRBJ2-5, reads SAVISQKPSRDICQRGTSLTIQCQVDSQVTMMFWYRQQPGQSLTLIATANQGSEATYESGFVIDKFPISRPNLTFSTLTVSNMSPEDSSIYLCSVKTSGVEGTQYFGPGTRLLVL.

The chain has TRBV4-1 and TRBJ2-1, with 7 bases that match TRBD2. The germline V gene has CDR1 MGHRA and CDR2 YSYEKL. This CDR3 is 16 amino acids long. The V segment lost 0 bases and the J segment 0 bases; nucleotides outside the gene matches: 2. Here the CDR3 DNA reads TGCGCCAGCAGCCAAGATCCGGGGGGCTCCTACAATGAGCAGTTCTTC. Translated: CASSQDPGGSYNEQFF.

The rearrangement uses TRBV9 and TRBJ1-1, with D perhaps TRBD1 (5 bases). The CDR3 contains 14 residues. The germline V gene has CDR1 SGDLS and CDR2 YYNGEE. V lost 3 bases and J lost 0, with 9 bases in between. CDR3 region: CASSAGHLNTEAFF. In DNA, the CDR3 is TGTGCCAGCAGCGCAGGACACTTGAACACTGAAGCTTTCTTT.

V gene TRBV7-2 combines with J gene TRBJ1-1; the D gene is possibly TRBD1 (5 bases). Germline V lookup: CDR1 SGHTA, CDR2 FQGNSA. The germline V and J ends were trimmed by 6 bases and 1 base, with 9 bases remaining between them. This CDR3 has 13 amino acids. The CDR3 DNA follows: TGTGCCAGCAGGCTCGGGGGGAACACTGAAGCTTTCTTT. Translated: CASRLGGNTEAFF. The complete variable domain, with remaining parts taken from reference TRBV7-2 and TRBJ1-1, reads GAGVSQSPSNKVTEKGKDVELRCDPISGHTALYWYRQSLGQGLEFLIYFQGNSAPDKSGLPSDRFSAERTGGSVSTLTIQRTQQEDSAVYLCASRLGGNTEAFFGQGTRLTVV.

This clone occurred a few times. The chain joins TRBV7-9 to TRBJ2-3, with 10 bases aligning to TRBD2. The V and J ends lost 7 bases and 2 bases, in that order; junction bases with no gene match: 6. Per the germline V gene, CDR1 is SEHNR and CDR2 is FQNEAQ (reference sequence). The length of the CDR3 is 15 residues. CDR3 residues: CASTEAGGITDTQYF. The DNA for the CDR3 is TGTGCCAGCACCGAAGCGGGAGGGATCACAGATACGCAGTATTTT.

The chain joins TRBV21-1 to TRBJ2-1; TRBD2 is the table's D call, not checked against the DNA. TRBV21-1 is tagged as a pseudogene. This CDR3 has 15 amino acids. CDR3 residues: CASTSTSGPYNEQFF. The CDR3 coding sequence is TGTGCCAGCACCTCCACGAGCGGACCCTACAATGAGCAGTTCTTC.

The rearrangement links TRBV29-1 to TRBJ2-3, with 8 bases that match TRBD2. The V segment lost 4 bases and the J segment 3 bases; nucleotides outside the gene matches: 9. Germline V gene data show CDR1 as SQVTM and CDR2 as ANQGSEA. This CDR3 has 15 residues. As DNA, the CDR3 is TGCAGCGTTGGACCGGGAGGGCCAGGTACAGATACGCAGTATTTT. It yields the protein CSVGPGGPGTDTQYF.

The V and J genes are TRBV7-3 and TRBJ2-3; TRBD1 aligns across 7 bases. CDR1 is SGHTA and CDR2 is FQGTGA in the germline V gene. V shed 5 bases, J shed 4 bases, and the junction held 6 bases outside the gene matches. There are 14 residues in the CDR3. The CDR3 is CASSLKGGPDTQYF. CDR3 in DNA: TGTGCCAGCAGCCTCAAAGGGGGCCCAGATACGCAGTATTTT.

The V call is TRBV10-3, the J call TRBJ2-2, with 8 bases matching TRBD1. V dropped 6 bases and J dropped 1; count of bases not matched to a gene: 7. CDR1 and CDR2 from the germline V gene are ENHRY and SYGVKD. This CDR3 spans 16 amino acids. The CDR3: CAIRTAGQGNTGELFF. In DNA form, the CDR3 reads TGTGCCATCAGAACGGCCGGACAGGGGAACACCGGGGAGCTGTTTTTT.

In DNA, the CDR3 is TGTGCCAGCAGTTACGCAGGCAAGAATGAGCAGTTCTTC. It is translated as CASSYAGKNEQFF. The rearrangement joins TRBV6-6 to TRBJ2-1; D is undetermined. Deletions cut 2 bases from V and 7 bases from J, with 9 bases between. CDR1 MNHNY and CDR2 SVGAGI come from the germline V gene (reference sequence). The CDR3 is made up of 13 amino acids.

V usage is TRBV7-2 and J usage is TRBJ1-1; possible D gene TRBD1, 5 bases. From germline, CDR1 is SGHTA and CDR2 FQGNSA. The ends were cut back, 2 bases at V and 1 base at J, with 8 bases in the middle. This CDR3 has 14 amino acids. The CDR3 nucleotides read TGTGCCAGCAGCTTACGACAGCCGAACACTGAAGCTTTCTTT. This sequence encodes CASSLRQPNTEAFF. The entire variable domain, with the rest obtained from reference TRBV7-2 and TRBJ1-1, is as follows: GAGVSQSPSNKVTEKGKDVELRCDPISGHTALYWYRQSLGQGLEFLIYFQGNSAPDKSGLPSDRFSAERTGGSVSTLTIQRTQQEDSAVYLCASSLRQPNTEAFFGQGTRLTVV.

The V and J genes are TRBV30 and TRBJ1-1; possibly TRBD1 for D (6 bases). The CDR3 extends over 14 amino acids. V lost 4 bases and J 0 bases, leaving 12 bases between the germline ends. CDR1 GTSNPN and CDR2 SVGIG come from the germline V gene (reference sequence). The CDR3 sequence: CAWNTGTMNTEAFF. The DNA of the CDR3 is TGTGCCTGGAACACAGGGACTATGAACACTGAAGCTTTCTTT.

The rearrangement links TRBV7-9 to TRBJ1-4; 7 bases agree with TRBD1. V shed 4 bases and J 5 bases; nucleotides not matched to a gene: 4. The CDR3 has 14 amino acids. Germline V lookup: CDR1 SEHNR, CDR2 FQNEAQ (reference sequence). The CDR3 is CASSSAGGNEKLFF. The CDR3 DNA is TGTGCCAGCAGCTCTGCAGGGGGAAATGAAAAACTGTTTTTT.

The rearrangement links TRBV30 to TRBJ2-1; D unclear. Trimming removed 0 bases from V and 7 bases from J, with 4 bases in between. Germline loops: CDR1 GTSNPN, CDR2 SVGIG (reference sequence). The CDR3 runs to 11 residues. CDR3 protein: CAWSVANEQFF. The CDR3 DNA reads TGTGCCTGGAGTGTAGCGAATGAGCAGTTCTTC.

The chain employs TRBV10-3 and TRBJ2-3; TRBD1 agrees at 8 bases. There are 14 residues in the CDR3. J lost 1 base, V lost 7 bases, and 4 bases had no gene match. Germline assignment: CDR1 ENHRY and CDR2 SYGVKD. The CDR3 loop reads CAIKGGQGTDTQYF. Written as DNA, the CDR3 is TGTGCCATCAAGGGGGGACAGGGCACAGATACGCAGTATTTT.

This chain joins TRBV3-1 (or the pseudogene TRBV3-2) and TRBJ1-4; 7 positions match TRBD1. The CDR3 is 14 residues long. J lost 7 bases, V lost 5 bases, and 7 bases had no gene match. Germline V CDR1 and CDR2: LGHDT, YNNKEL (reference sequence). In DNA, the CDR3 is TGTGCCAGCAGCTCCCGGACAGGTAGTGAAAAACTGTTTTTT. Protein: CASSSRTGSEKLFF.

The chain links TRBV30 to TRBJ2-7, with D maybe TRBD1 (6 bases). V lost 3 bases and J 3 bases, leaving 9 bases between the germline ends. Germline V gene sequence: CDR1 GTSNPN, CDR2 SVGIG (reference sequence). The CDR3 extends over 12 amino acids. CDR3 amino acids: CAWSQGRYEQYF. The CDR3 DNA reads as TGTGCCTGGAGCCAGGGGCGCTACGAGCAGTACTTC.

The V call is TRBV20-1, the J call TRBJ1-1, with 7 nucleotides matching TRBD1. Germline CDR1 and CDR2: DFQATT and SNEGSKA (reference sequence). Trimming at V came to 3 bases and at J to 1 base, leaving 2 bases not matched to a gene. The CDR3 has 13 amino acids. CDR3 protein: CSASEGANTEAFF. Here the CDR3 DNA reads TGCAGTGCTAGTGAGGGGGCGAACACTGAAGCTTTCTTT.

The chain has TRBV2 and TRBJ2-3; TRBD2 agrees at 10 bases. Trimming cost V 5 bases and J 4 bases; bases outside gene matches: 6. Germline V CDR1 and CDR2: SNHLY, FYNNEI. The CDR3 totals 15 residues. The DNA for the CDR3 is TGTGCCAGCAGTTCGTCGGGACTAGCGTCAGATACGCAGTATTTT. Its protein product is CASSSSGLASDTQYF.

The chain recombines TRBV3-1 (or the pseudogene TRBV3-2) with TRBJ2-3; 8 nucleotides match TRBD1. This CDR3 contains 16 residues. After removal of 1 base from V and 3 bases from J, the junction contained 6 bases not matched to a gene. In germline, CDR1 is LGHDT, CDR2 YNNKEL (reference sequence). CDR3 loop: CASSQVGQGLTDTQYF. CDR3 bases: TGTGCCAGCAGCCAAGTCGGACAGGGTTTAACAGATACGCAGTATTTT.